This T cell receptor beta chain appears in the sequencing data of a study of blood T cell repertoires in COVID-19. Study-level background: Acute and convalescent COVID-19 samples came from the United States, Italy and Spain. The analysed material was cDNA or gDNA that came from T cells, B-cell-depleted T cells, or PBMCs.

In the authors' workflow: Reference gene primers were amplified, and this amplification served to estimate nucleated cell counts. TCRdb's copy holds only in-frame clones and misses some; the assay was immunoSEQ multiplex PCR. Clone size and the V and J calls come from that table; the DNA yielded D and trimming. The sample includes a few hundred thousand clones, approximately 90% seen only once; the top ten take 2% to 2.5%. Germline CDR1 and CDR2: LGHNA and YNFKEQ. The CDR3 is 16 residues long. V lost 0 bases and J 3 bases, leaving 15 bases between the germline ends. The origin of this receptor is a man aged 25 to 40 who had recovered from COVID-19. Sample: peripheral blood. The chain links TRBV4-2 to TRBJ2-7, with a weak D call TRBD1 (5 bases). CDR3 amino acids: CASSQDRLAGYYEQYF. CDR3 DNA: TGTGCCAGCAGCCAAGATCGATTAGCAGGGTACTACGAGCAGTACTTC.